These 8 T cell receptor beta chains were sequenced from one sample in a study of blood T cell repertoires in COVID-19. The repertoire was sequenced with immunoSEQ multiplex PCR; TCRdb's copy has only in-frame clones and lacks some. The sample contains 95,000 to 120,000 clones, 65% to 85% of which appear only once. The sample consisted of peripheral blood. Receptors originate from a man aged 50-60 years with acute or convalescent COVID-19.

V usage is TRBV6-5 and J usage is TRBJ1-5, with 12 bases lining up with TRBD1. Germline loops: CDR1 MNHEY, CDR2 SVGAGI. V was clipped by 8 bases and J by 6 bases; unmatched bases: 5. This CDR3 is built from 14 residues. As DNA, the CDR3 is TGTGCCAGCGGGGACAGGGGGCTTGTTCAGCCCCAGCATTTT. It encodes CASGDRGLVQPQHF.

The chain recombines TRBV7-2 with TRBJ1-2; TRBD1 aligns across 10 bases. This CDR3 spans 16 amino acids. Germline CDR1 and CDR2: SGHTA and FQGNSA. With 5 bases clipped from V and 0 bases from J, the junction kept 6 bases outside the gene matches. The chain's CDR3 is CASSRDRGRTNYGYTF. For the CDR3, the DNA is TGTGCCAGCAGCCGGGACAGGGGAAGGACTAACTATGGCTACACCTTC.

This clone is a singleton in its sample. This sequence joins TRBV1 and TRBJ2-5; the table's D call, TRBD1, has no DNA check behind it. TRBV1 counts as a pseudogene. The CDR3 has 15 amino acids. CDR3 DNA: TGCACCAGCAGCCGCCTAGACAGGGGTTGGGAGACCCAGTACTTC. It encodes CTSSRLDRGWETQYF.

The rearrangement joins TRBV12-3 or TRBV12-4 to TRBJ1-2, with D possibly matching TRBD1 (5 bases). The CDR3 has 13 residues. The V and J ends lost 0 bases and 5 bases respectively, with 7 bases between them. The CDR3 reads CASSLAKGYGYTF. The CDR3 DNA reads as TGTGCCAGCAGTTTAGCGAAGGGGTATGGCTACACCTTC.

The chain employs TRBV11-2 and TRBJ1-2; D is unclear. V was trimmed by 0 bases and J by 7 bases, leaving 9 bases between them. Germline assignment: CDR1 SGHAT and CDR2 FQNNGV. The CDR3 is made up of 13 amino acids. CDR3 DNA: TGTGCCAGCAGCTTAGACAGACAAGCTGGCTACACCTTC. It translates to CASSLDRQAGYTF. Full variable domain (missing parts from reference TRBV11-2 and TRBJ1-2): EAGVAQSPRYKIIEKRQSVAFWCNPISGHATLYWYQQILGQGPKLLIQFQNNGVVDDSQLPKDRFSAERLKGVDSTLKIQPAKLEDSAVYLCASSLDRQAGYTFGSGTRLTVV.

The chain uses TRBV5-1 and TRBJ1-3; D not resolved. V lost 3 bases and J 6 bases, leaving 7 bases between the germline ends. CDR3 size: 12 residues. Germline V gene lookup returns CDR1 SGHRS and CDR2 YFSETQ. CDR3 in amino acids: CASSSTSNTIYF. CDR3 nucleotide sequence: TGCGCCAGCAGCTCAACATCAAACACCATATATTTT.

The CDR3 region is CASNQEGQTMNTEAFF. CDR3 DNA: TGTGCCAGCAACCAGGAGGGACAGACCATGAACACTGAAGCTTTCTTT. The chain joins TRBV2 to TRBJ1-1, with 7 bases that match TRBD1. Germline-derived CDR1 and CDR2 are SNHLY and FYNNEI. The CDR3 runs 16 residues. The V gene end was trimmed by 7 bases and the J gene end by 0 bases; junction bases not matched to a gene: 11.

This clone occurred a few times. The genes are TRBV12-3 or TRBV12-4 and TRBJ2-1; D is unclear. Deletions cut 2 bases from V and 9 bases from J, with 11 bases between. The CDR3 length is 13 residues. The CDR3 nucleotides are TGTGCCAGCAGTTTAAAGGCAGGCTTTGAGCAGTTCTTC. Amino acid sequence: CASSLKAGFEQFF.